This T cell receptor beta chain came from a study of early T cells in non-severe SARS-CoV-2 infection. Study information: Bulk RNA taken from unsorted whole blood was sequenced, leaving chains unpaired.

The ends were cut back, 6 bases at V and 2 bases at J, with 18 bases in the middle. Germline V gives CDR1 SGHKS, CDR2 YYEKEE (reference sequence). There are 16 residues in the CDR3. Molecules of cDNA were individually given unique molecular identifiers that were attached to them. TCRdb re-analysed the 5' RACE reads in MiXCR, keeping a single row per CDR3 protein. The data show more than 55,000 distinct CDR3 sequences, 4.6% seen once. The study's findings and limits: CD4 and private specificities were missed by VDJdb matching, which favored anti-spike CD8 responses.

This clonotype was seen repeatedly, ten times or more. Its cognate antigen is unknown. Source: whole blood, taken at baseline. The chain carries TRBV5-5 and TRBJ2-1; D call uncertain. This receptor was taken from an adult who was a healthcare worker with PCR-confirmed SARS-CoV-2 infection or an uninfected control (not recorded which). The donor label of this sample is uncertain. CDR3 nucleotide sequence: TGTGCCAGCAACCTCAACCCGGTAACAGCCTACAATGAGCAGTTCTTC. The encoded protein is CASNLNPVTAYNEQFF.